This TCR beta chain was identified during a study of radiotherapy plus CTLA-4 blockade in lung cancer (dated by TCRdb to 2017 to 2018). For the study in its entirety: Objective responses were observed in 18% of enrolled patients, and disease control was achieved in roughly 30%. The investigation overall reported the following: Increased serum interferon-beta after radiation, together with early dynamic changes in blood T cell clones, were reported to be the strongest predictors of response. After treatment with radiotherapy and ipilimumab, TCR clones that originated in tumors expanded in peripheral blood.

Spanning cysteine to phenylalanine, the CDR3 consists of 15 amino acids. The retained sequence is limited to the CDR3, 45 bases, with the frame set at the first base. As encoded in the germline V gene, CDR1 is SNHLY while CDR2 is FYNNEI. Trimming costs V 6 bases and J 3 bases, and their ends lie 17 bases apart. The protocol used for the library was the immunoSEQ multiplex PCR assay. TCRdb carries this immuneACCESS record with in-frame sequences only. Its versions omit some clonotypes, under half of them owing to an unresolved V gene in the studies checked, with the rest unexplained. The sample records 95,000 to 150,000 clones, 90% of which are singletons. The ten largest clones take up 5.5% to 7% of the sample. Worth noting for this clone: Its antigen is still unknown. The input lacks base qualities; no much larger clone sits a single base away.

The study evaluated CTLA-4 blockade (ipilimumab) given together with focal radiation therapy in patients who had chemo-refractory metastatic non-small-cell lung cancer. The input for sequencing was peripheral blood, taken from a patient treated with radiotherapy plus ipilimumab. The V and J segments used are TRBV2 and TRBJ2-5; the D gene is possibly TRBD1 or TRBD2, each agreeing over 5 bases. The origin of this receptor is a human donor with non-small cell lung cancer that progressed on radiotherapy plus ipilimumab. The CDR3 protein sequence reads: CASSIRDGAEETQYF. The nucleotide sequence is TGTGCCAGCAGCATCCGAGACGGGGCCGAAGAGACCCAGTACTTC.